This TCR beta chain came from a study of T cells after posttransplantation cyclophosphamide. Whole-study findings and limits: After PTCy, TRB diversity resembled that of CNI/methotrexate controls. TRB overlap between skin or GI tissue T cells and blood was limited.

Details on this clone: Its cognate antigen is unknown.

Profiled with immunoSEQ multiplex PCR; TCRdb holds only in-frame clones, not every one. The sample lists roughly 30,000 clones; just over 90% were seen once. V shed 8 bases, J shed 4 bases, and the junction held 7 bases outside the gene matches. This CDR3 has 13 residues. Germline lookup yields CDR1 MNHEY and CDR2 SMNVEV (reference sequence). The naive gate required viable CD3+CD4+ or CD3+CD8+ cells with CCR7+CD45RA+CD45RO-CD95-CD27+CD28+ phenotype. This rearrangement joins TRBV27 to TRBJ1-2; 7 nucleotides match TRBD1. The clonotype comes from a woman aged 55-70 years in good health, CMV-negative, and a related stem cell transplant donor. The sequencing sample was made of naive CD4+ T cells sorted from PBMCs. DNA of the CDR3: TGTGCCAGCGCGGACAGGTCTATCTATGGCTACACCTTC. Protein product: CASADRSIYGYTF.